The 15 T cell receptor beta chains presented below share a single source sample, sequenced in a study of shared clonotypes between healthy human individuals. Profiling relied on immunoSEQ multiplex PCR, and the TCRdb table lists in-frame clones only, not all of them. This sample has hundreds of thousands of clones, with 70% to 80% found just once. Source material: PBMCs. The receptors originated from a woman aged 40 to 49 in good health. Some clones in this sample may be carry-over from other donors' samples.

This chain links TRBV2 with TRBJ2-5; a weak D match, TRBD1 (5 bases). The end of the DNA aligns better with TRBJ2-7, so the J call may be wrong. Per germline, CDR1 SNHLY and CDR2 FYNNEI. The CDR3 totals 15 residues. The CDR3 nucleotides read TGTGCCAGCAGTGAAAGCCAGGGAAAGGCCTACGAGCAGTACTTC. The encoded protein is CASSESQGKAYEQYF.

This clone has ten or more counts. V and J are TRBV19 and TRBJ2-2, with TRBD2 matching 7 bases. The ends lost 5 bases at V and 4 bases at J; junction bases unmatched: 7. Germline V gene sequence: CDR1 LNHDA, CDR2 SQIVND (reference sequence). The CDR3 covers 15 residues. This CDR3 is CASSLREAGTGELFF. In nucleotides, the CDR3 is TGTGCCAGTAGTCTACGGGAGGCGGGCACCGGGGAGCTGTTTTTT.

The chain is built from TRBV28 and TRBJ2-5, with 9 positions matching TRBD1. The V gene's germline CDR1 is MDHEN and CDR2 SYDVKM. The V and J ends lost 6 bases and 5 bases, in that order; junction bases with no gene match: 7. The CDR3 spans 14 residues. This CDR3 is CASRLQGAWETQYF. The DNA for the CDR3 is TGTGCCAGCAGATTACAGGGGGCATGGGAGACCCAGTACTTC. The complete variable domain, with remaining parts taken from reference TRBV28 and TRBJ2-5, reads DVKVTQSSRYLVKRTGEKVFLECVQDMDHENMFWYRQDPGLGLRLIYFSYDVKMKEKGDIPEGYSVSREKKERFSLILESASTNQTSMYLCASRLQGAWETQYFGPGTRLLVL.

The gene calls are TRBV5-1 and TRBJ2-1; perhaps D is TRBD1 or TRBD2 (5 bases each). In germline, CDR1 is SGHRS, CDR2 YFSETQ. CDR3 size: 13 residues. The V and J ends lost 7 bases and 7 bases respectively, with 15 bases between them. CDR3 DNA: TGCGCCAGCGGCCTAGGGGAGTGGAATGAGCAGTTCTTC. Amino acids: CASGLGEWNEQFF.

This sequence joins TRBV13 and TRBJ2-2, with TRBD2 matching over 9 bases. V shed 5 bases, J shed 5 bases, and the junction held 6 bases outside the gene matches. The CDR3 runs to 15 residues. Germline CDR1 is PRHDT and CDR2 is FYEKMQ (reference sequence). CDR3 bases: TGTGCCAGCAGCCTGGGAGCGGGAGGTACCGGGGAGCTGTTTTTT. This codes for CASSLGAGGTGELFF.

This clone has more than one count but fewer than ten. V usage is TRBV30 and J usage is TRBJ2-5; D remains unclear. The germline V gene has CDR1 GTSNPN and CDR2 SVGIG (reference sequence). The V end lost 4 bases, the J end lost 1 base, and 4 bases lay between the germline ends. The length of the CDR3 is 11 residues. CDR3 in DNA: TGTGCCTGGACGGGCCAAGAGACCCAGTACTTC. Encoded protein: CAWTGQETQYF.

V is TRBV11-1 and J is TRBJ2-5; D is perhaps TRBD1 (6 bases). This CDR3 comprises 15 residues. The V and J ends lost 3 bases and 2 bases respectively, with 13 bases between them. The germline V gene encodes CDR1 SGHAT and CDR2 FQDESV (reference sequence). The CDR3 nucleotides read TGTGCCAGCAGCTTCGGACCGGACAGTCAAGAGACCCAGTACTTC. Protein sequence: CASSFGPDSQETQYF.

The gene calls are TRBV5-5 and TRBJ2-1; 9 bases fit TRBD1. With V trimmed by 4 bases and J by 6 bases, 11 bases remained unmatched. Germline V gene sequence: CDR1 SGHKS, CDR2 YYEKEE (reference sequence). There are 16 residues in the CDR3. The CDR3 DNA follows: TGTGCCAGCAGCACACCGGGACAGGGTTACATCAATGAGCAGTTCTTC. Translation: CASSTPGQGYINEQFF.

The rearrangement joins TRBV6-6 to TRBJ2-7; 9 nucleotides agree with TRBD2. CDR1 and CDR2 (germline): MNHNY, SVGAGI (reference sequence). This CDR3 is built from 14 residues. Unmatched junction bases numbered 4, after V lost 6 bases and J lost 1 base. CDR3 residues: CASRSSGSSYEQYF. DNA of the CDR3: TGTGCCAGCAGAAGTAGCGGGAGTTCCTACGAGCAGTACTTC.

The chain recombines TRBV7-2 with TRBJ1-2, with D possibly being TRBD1 (5 bases). Deletions cut 1 base from V and 8 bases from J, with 20 bases between. The CDR3 spans 16 residues. Germline lookup yields CDR1 SGHTA and CDR2 FQGNSA. CDR3 sequence reads: CASSLGPGVGVGGYTF. In nucleotides, the CDR3 is TGTGCCAGCAGCTTAGGTCCGGGGGTCGGGGTAGGAGGCTACACCTTC.

The V gene is TRBV5-4, the J gene TRBJ1-5; D not resolved. This CDR3 spans 14 amino acids. Trimming shortened V by 4 bases and J by 0 bases, and 8 bases separated the two germline ends. The germline gives CDR1 SGHNT, CDR2 YYREEE (reference sequence). Here the CDR3 DNA reads TGTGCCAGCAGCGACAAAGATAGCAATCAGCCCCAGCATTTT. This sequence encodes CASSDKDSNQPQHF.

This clone showed up just once. The chain is built from TRBV7-8 and TRBJ1-2; D unresolved. CDR3 size: 14 residues. CDR1 and CDR2 (germline): SGHVS, FQNEAQ. V dropped 1 base and J dropped 5 bases, with 11 bases sitting between them. CDR3 loop: CASSLGSQIYGYTF. CDR3 sequence (DNA): TGTGCCAGCAGCTTAGGTAGCCAGATTTATGGCTACACCTTC.

The chain recombines TRBV7-3 with TRBJ2-5; no reliable D call. There are 15 residues in the CDR3. CDR1 and CDR2 from the germline V gene are SGHTA and FQGTGA. Trimming took 5 bases from V and 4 from J, leaving 17 bases between them. This CDR3 reads CASSPTENPSETQYF. In DNA form, the CDR3 reads TGTGCCAGCAGCCCGACCGAAAATCCCTCAGAGACCCAGTACTTC.

V is TRBV5-5 and J is TRBJ2-7; D might be TRBD2 (5 bases). This CDR3 is built from 15 residues. The V gene's germline CDR1 is SGHKS and CDR2 YYEKEE (reference sequence). V gave up 6 bases and J gave up 2 bases, with 18 bases separating them. CDR3 amino acids: CASTPVGVRAYEQYF. The CDR3 nucleotides read TGTGCCAGCACCCCGGTCGGGGTACGGGCCTACGAGCAGTACTTC.

As regards this clone: An end of the junction differs from the germline gene, which may be a read error. V is TRBV10-2 and J is TRBJ1-1; 12 bases line up with TRBD1. The germline CDR1 and CDR2 sequences are WSHSY and SAAADI. This CDR3 comprises 14 residues. CDR3 amino acids: CASSYMGQGAPAFF. The CDR3, as DNA: TGTGCCAGCAGTTACATGGGACAGGGGGCGCCTGCTTTCTTT.